Listed below are T cell receptor beta chains from one sample, sequenced in a study of post-analysis software for immune sequencing data. TCRdb redid the calling of the PCR reads with MiXCR, one entry per CDR3 protein. The sample yields 380,000 or so distinct CDR3 sequences, around a third seen once. The sample consisted of blood. All receptors come from a girl aged 5-17 years with multiple sclerosis. Both conserved end residues are part of each CDR3. The D gene is left open where the match is weak. Rows may omit the clone size; those that give it use once, few, many or a size class.

V	D	J	size	CDR3	DNA
TRBV5-5	.	TRBJ1-1	.	CASSLRGGYNTEAFF	TGTGCCAGCAGCTTGAGGGGGGGGTATAACACTGAAGCTTTCTTT
TRBV20-1	.	TRBJ1-2	.	CSASRRLSGYGYTF	TGCAGTGCTAGTAGGCGACTTAGCGGCTATGGCTACACCTTC
TRBV5-1	TRBD2	TRBJ2-1	once	CASSLVAGTSYNEQFF	TGCGCCAGCAGTCTTGTAGCGGGGACCTCCTACAATGAGCAGTTCTTC
TRBV12-3/TRBV12-4	TRBD2	TRBJ2-5	.	CASSLARRLAGSETQYF	TGTGCCAGCAGTTTAGCGCGGAGACTAGCGGGTTCAGAGACCCAGTACTTC
TRBV7-7	TRBD1	TRBJ2-5	.	CASSSRTGRETQYF	TGTGCTAGCAGCTCCAGGACAGGACGAGAGACCCAGTACTTC
TRBV29-1	.	TRBJ2-3	.	CSVEVRRPDTQYF	TGCAGCGTTGAGGTGCGACGACCAGATACGCAGTATTTT
TRBV11-1	.	TRBJ2-3	few	CASSLAQGRPDTQYF	TGTGCCAGCAGCTTAGCACAGGGGAGGCCAGATACGCAGTATTTT
TRBV20-1	TRBD1	TRBJ1-5	.	CSARRKDRGPHHGNQPQHF	TGCAGTGCTAGAAGGAAGGACAGGGGGCCCCACCATGGCAATCAGCCCCAGCATTTT
TRBV4-1	.	TRBJ2-1	.	CASSQEADNEQFF	TGCGCCAGCAGCCAAGAGGCAGACAATGAGCAGTTCTTC
TRBV7-2	.	TRBJ2-7	few	CASSLVEGRGSWEQYF	TGTGCCAGCAGCTTAGTGGAGGGCAGGGGGTCTTGGGAGCAGTACTTC
TRBV9	.	TRBJ2-7	.	CASSLSFMVSYEQYF	TGTGCCAGCAGCCTGTCATTTATGGTCTCCTACGAGCAGTACTTC
TRBV12-3/TRBV12-4	.	TRBJ1-2	.	CASSLRGVNYGYTF	TGTGCCAGCAGTTTACGAGGGGTCAACTATGGCTACACCTTC
TRBV10-3	TRBD2	TRBJ2-5	.	CAISETGGSETQYF	TGTGCCATCAGTGAGACGGGGGGTTCAGAGACCCAGTACTTC
TRBV12-3/TRBV12-4	.	TRBJ1-2	.	CASRGDIPNYGYTF	TGTGCCAGCAGGGGGGACATCCCTAACTATGGCTACACCTTC
TRBV3-1	TRBD1	TRBJ1-2	.	CASSLTGEGYTF	TGTGCCAGCAGCCTGACAGGGGAGGGCTACACCTTC
TRBV4-3	TRBD1	TRBJ1-1	.	CASSQGQANTEAFF	TGCGCCAGCAGCCAGGGACAGGCTAACACTGAAGCTTTCTTT
TRBV25-1	.	TRBJ2-5	.	CASSEIGTQYF	TGTGCCAGCAGTGAAATTGGGACCCAGTACTTC
TRBV29-1	TRBD1	TRBJ1-2	.	CSVEDILRDRNYGYTF	TGCAGCGTTGAAGATATTCTCCGGGACAGGAACTATGGCTACACCTTC
TRBV5-5	TRBD2	TRBJ2-1	few	CASSLQSGGDEQFF	TGTGCCAGCAGCTTGCAAAGCGGGGGTGATGAGCAGTTCTTC
TRBV20-1	TRBD2	TRBJ2-7	.	CSAPSLAGAYEQYF	TGCAGTGCTCCCAGCCTAGCGGGGGCCTACGAGCAGTACTTC
TRBV5-1	TRBD1	TRBJ2-3	many	CASSKAGTGVAGTDTQYF	TGCGCCAGCAGCAAAGCCGGGACAGGGGTAGCTGGCACAGATACGCAGTATTTT
TRBV20-1	TRBD1	TRBJ1-2	.	CSAWAPGQANYGYTF	TGCAGTGCCTGGGCCCCGGGACAGGCTAACTATGGCTACACCTTC
TRBV7-9	.	TRBJ1-2	few	CASSRPGIGGYTF	TGTGCCAGCAGCCGGCCAGGGATAGGTGGCTACACCTTC
TRBV7-2	.	TRBJ2-1	few	CASSVQYNEQFF	TGTGCCAGCAGCGTACAGTACAATGAGCAGTTCTTC
TRBV9	TRBD2	TRBJ2-3	.	CASSGGTSGGAGDTQYF	TGTGCCAGCAGCGGAGGGACTAGCGGGGGGGCGGGAGATACGCAGTATTTT
TRBV20-1	.	TRBJ2-3	few	CSVAGLNTDTQYF	TGCAGTGTAGCAGGGCTAAACACAGATACGCAGTATTTT
TRBV4-3	.	TRBJ2-7	.	CASSQVIPTYEQYF	TGCGCCAGCAGCCAAGTGATTCCCACCTACGAGCAGTACTTC
TRBV25-1	.	TRBJ1-2	.	CASSERGNYGYTF	TGTGCCAGCAGTGAACGGGGGAACTATGGCTACACCTTC
TRBV2	TRBD1	TRBJ2-2	few	CASSQYRGVAGELFF	TGTGCCAGCAGTCAATACAGGGGAGTCGCCGGGGAGCTGTTTTTT
TRBV29-1	.	TRBJ1-2	many	CSVDGRPNYGYTF	TGCAGCGTTGATGGGAGGCCAAACTATGGCTACACCTTC
TRBV5-1	.	TRBJ2-1	.	CASSVGTGEQFF	TGCGCCAGCAGCGTCGGGACCGGTGAGCAGTTCTTC
TRBV20-1	.	TRBJ1-2	few	CSARDQSSQNYGYTF	TGCAGTGCTAGAGATCAGAGTTCCCAGAACTATGGCTACACCTTC
TRBV6-6	.	TRBJ2-2	.	CASSYGTLAGELFF	TGTGCCAGCAGTTACGGGACCCTTGCCGGGGAGCTGTTTTTT
TRBV12-3/TRBV12-4	TRBD1	TRBJ1-1	.	CASRRQGAEAFF	TGTGCCAGCCGCCGACAGGGCGCTGAAGCTTTCTTT
TRBV5-5	.	TRBJ1-3	few	CASSLVPWAGTGNTIYF	TGTGCCAGCAGCTTGGTCCCCTGGGCAGGGACTGGAAACACCATATATTTT
TRBV27	TRBD1	TRBJ2-7	.	CASSLKGQLSYEQYF	TGTGCCAGCAGTTTAAAGGGACAGCTCTCCTACGAGCAGTACTTC
TRBV3-1	TRBD1	TRBJ1-1	.	CASSQNGQGGAAFF	TGTGCCAGCAGCCAAAATGGACAGGGGGGGGCAGCTTTCTTT
TRBV10-3	TRBD2	TRBJ2-1	.	CAISGVSLAGDNEQFF	TGTGCCATCAGTGGGGTGTCTCTAGCGGGGGACAATGAGCAGTTCTTC
TRBV3-1	.	TRBJ2-6	few	CASSQDGSGANVLTF	TGTGCCAGCAGCCAAGATGGATCTGGGGCCAACGTCCTGACTTTC
TRBV29-1	TRBD1	TRBJ2-5	.	CSVRGGRETQYF	TGCAGCGTCCGAGGGGGCAGGGAGACCCAGTACTTC
TRBV7-2	TRBD1	TRBJ2-7	.	CASSGTGGLEQYF	TGTGCCAGCAGCGGGACAGGGGGCCTCGAGCAGTACTTC
TRBV27	.	TRBJ2-7	.	CASRGFTVSEQYF	TGTGCCAGCAGAGGGTTTACGGTGAGCGAGCAGTACTTC
TRBV20-1	TRBD1	TRBJ2-1	many	CSAIRDREQFF	TGCAGTGCTATAAGGGACAGGGAGCAGTTCTTC
TRBV6-5	.	TRBJ1-2	.	CASSYSQTAFSNYGYTF	TGTGCCAGCAGTTACTCACAAACAGCCTTTTCTAACTATGGCTACACCTTC
TRBV7-2	.	TRBJ2-5	few	CASSLDVTQETQYF	TGTGCCAGCAGCTTAGATGTGACCCAAGAGACCCAGTACTTC
TRBV5-1	.	TRBJ1-1	once	CASSLEGGMNTEAFF	TGCGCCAGCAGCTTGGAAGGGGGTATGAACACTGAAGCTTTCTTT
TRBV20-1	.	TRBJ1-2	.	CSASPQGPYGYTF	TGCAGTGCTAGTCCGCAGGGACCATATGGCTACACCTTC
TRBV15	.	TRBJ2-3	few	CATSDPKIGRRTDTQYF	TGTGCCACCAGCGACCCCAAGATAGGGCGGCGCACAGATACGCAGTATTTT
TRBV11-3	.	TRBJ2-1	.	CASSYGYSYNEQFF	TGTGCCAGCAGCTATGGGTACTCCTACAATGAGCAGTTCTTC
TRBV15	.	TRBJ2-7	few	CATSRGADRSSYEQYF	TGTGCCACCAGCAGAGGGGCCGACAGGAGCTCCTACGAGCAGTACTTC
TRBV5-1	.	TRBJ2-7	.	CASSLVWGPSYEQYF	TGCGCCAGCAGCTTGGTCTGGGGTCCTTCCTACGAGCAGTACTTC
TRBV7-9	.	TRBJ2-2	.	CASSLAQGPDAGELFF	TGTGCCAGCAGCTTAGCCCAGGGGCCGGACGCCGGGGAGCTGTTTTTT
TRBV29-1	TRBD2	TRBJ2-1	.	CSHRAGDDERFF	TGCAGCCACCGAGCGGGGGACGATGAGCGGTTCTTC
TRBV6-6	.	TRBJ2-3	few	CASSFDGVITDTQYF	TGTGCCAGCAGCTTTGACGGGGTAATTACAGATACGCAGTATTTT